Listed here are 16 T cell receptor beta chains from one sample, sequenced in a study of T-cell reconstitution after alpha-beta-depleted transplantation in children. Unique molecular identifiers were used to barcode this TCRbeta library. MiXCR, applied by TCRdb to the PCR reads, yields one record per CDR3 protein. Of roughly 490,000 distinct CDR3 sequences listed, 9.5% to 12% are singletons. The source material was PBMCs, mostly from graft donor cells, sampled 180 days after TCRalphabeta/CD19-depleted stem cell transplant. These receptors came from a female patient between 2 and 15 years old who had a stem cell transplant for aplastic anemia, so the T cells may come from the graft donor.

This clonotype was found many times. The V and J genes are TRBV6-1 and TRBJ1-5; D remains unclear. V was cut by 4 bases and J by 4 bases, with 8 bases left in between. Germline loops: CDR1 MNHNS, CDR2 SASEGT. The CDR3 has 13 residues. CDR3 DNA sequence: TGTGCCAGCAGTGTGACGGAAAATCAGCCCCAGCATTTT. This sequence encodes CASSVTENQPQHF.

This clonotype appeared a few times. V is TRBV9 and J is TRBJ1-5; D remains unclear. V was pared by 2 bases and J by 7 bases, with 10 bases between. The CDR3 has 13 amino acids. Germline V CDR1 and CDR2: SGDLS, YYNGEE. The CDR3 nucleotides are TGTGCCAGCAGCGTCAGCGGGCACCAGCCCCAGCATTTT. Protein product: CASSVSGHQPQHF.

The chain has TRBV7-9 and TRBJ2-7, with 13 bases identical to TRBD2. The ends lost 4 bases at V and 2 bases at J; junction bases unmatched: 5. This CDR3 is built from 16 residues. Germline V gives CDR1 SEHNR, CDR2 FQNEAQ (reference sequence). The CDR3 reads CASSSSGLAGPYEQYV. In DNA, the CDR3 is TGTGCCAGCAGCTCCTCGGGACTAGCGGGGCCCTACGAGCAGTACGTC.

This clonotype was found a few times. The J gene is TRBJ1-1, the V gene TRBV7-2; a possible D gene is TRBD1 (6 bases). The CDR3 runs 15 residues. V was cut by 5 bases and J by 13 bases, with 26 bases left in between. Germline loops: CDR1 SGHTA, CDR2 FQGNSA. The DNA for the CDR3 is TGTGCCAGCAGCGACCGTCAGGGGTCGACCCTGGGAGATTTCTTT. This encodes CASSDRQGSTLGDFF. Combining the CDR3 with reference TRBV7-2 and TRBJ1-1 gives the whole variable domain GAGVSQSPSNKVTEKGKDVELRCDPISGHTALYWYRQSLGQGLEFLIYFQGNSAPDKSGLPSDRFSAERTGGSVSTLTIQRTQQEDSAVYLCASSDRQGSTLGDFFGQGTRLTVV.

This clonotype was observed a handful of times. The chain has TRBV18 and TRBJ1-5; D ambiguous. The ends were cut back, 5 bases at V and 1 base at J, with 15 bases in the middle. Germline assignment: CDR1 KGHSH and CDR2 LQKENI. The CDR3 runs 16 residues. The CDR3 DNA follows: TGTGCCAGCTCATCCACAGTGGGAGAAAGCAATCAGCCCCAGCATTTT. Translated: CASSSTVGESNQPQHF.

The chain carries TRBV7-9 and TRBJ2-2; 9 bases agree with TRBD2. Trimming at V came to 8 bases and at J to 0 bases, leaving 7 bases not matched to a gene. This CDR3 is 16 amino acids long. Germline V gives CDR1 SEHNR, CDR2 FQNEAQ (reference sequence). The CDR3 protein is CASPMASGTNTGELFF. CDR3 bases: TGTGCCAGCCCCATGGCTAGCGGGACGAACACCGGGGAGCTGTTTTTT.

V gene TRBV27 combines with J gene TRBJ2-1, with D perhaps TRBD2 (6 bases). V was trimmed by 5 bases and J by 0 bases, leaving 17 bases between them. Germline V CDR1 and CDR2: MNHEY, SMNVEV (reference sequence). There are 17 residues in the CDR3. The CDR3 region is CASSPIPAGNSYNEQFF. In nucleotides, the CDR3 is TGTGCCAGCAGTCCCATCCCTGCGGGAAACTCCTACAATGAGCAGTTCTTC.

In this sample, this clonotype turned up a few times. V is TRBV5-1 and J is TRBJ2-5; no clear D. V was shortened by 0 bases and J by 4 bases, with 7 bases between the two germline ends. This CDR3 region has 13 residues. Germline CDR1 and CDR2: SGHRS and YFSETQ. DNA of the CDR3: TGCGCCAGCAGCTTGGGGTCTTCAGAGACCCAGTACTTC. Translating gives CASSLGSSETQYF. The full variable domain, rest sourced from reference TRBV5-1 and TRBJ2-5, is KAGVTQTPRYLIKTRGQQVTLSCSPISGHRSVSWYQQTPGQGLQFLFEYFSETQRNKGNFPGRFSGRQFSNSRSEMNVSTLELGDSALYLCASSLGSSETQYFGPGTRLLVL.

This clonotype was counted between two and nine times. The genes are TRBV20-1 and TRBJ1-2; the D gene is possibly TRBD1 (5 bases). CDR3 size: 15 residues. V lost 3 bases and J 3 bases, leaving 17 bases between the germline ends. CDR1 is DFQATT, CDR2 SNEGSKA, per germline (reference sequence). CDR3 in amino acids: CSARAGTLSDYGYTF. The CDR3 nucleotides are TGCAGTGCTAGGGCCGGGACCCTCAGCGACTATGGCTACACCTTC.

The rearrangement joins TRBV20-1 to TRBJ2-3; no reliable D call. V was trimmed by 0 bases and J by 0 bases, leaving 16 bases between them. This CDR3 spans 17 amino acids. Germline V gene sequence: CDR1 DFQATT, CDR2 SNEGSKA (reference sequence). CDR3 residues: CSAREGGTTPSTDTQYF. CDR3 sequence (DNA): TGCAGTGCTAGAGAGGGCGGCACCACTCCTAGCACAGATACGCAGTATTTT.

This clonotype turned up a few times. The chain uses TRBV7-2 and TRBJ1-1, with TRBD1 matching over 7 bases. The length of the CDR3 is 16 residues. The germline gives CDR1 SGHTA, CDR2 FQGNSA. Trimming at V came to 5 bases and at J to 2 bases, leaving 11 bases not matched to a gene. In nucleotides, the CDR3 is TGTGCCAGCAGCCCGCAGGTGGGACAGATTAACACTGAAGCTTTCTTT. Translated: CASSPQVGQINTEAFF.

This sequence joins TRBV20-1 and TRBJ2-2; TRBD2 agrees at 9 bases. The CDR3 loop spans 16 amino acids. J lost 4 bases, V lost 5 bases, and 11 bases had no gene match. Germline loops: CDR1 DFQATT, CDR2 SNEGSKA (reference sequence). The CDR3 loop reads CSAPRAGGPGTGELFF. As DNA, the CDR3 is TGCAGTGCTCCCAGGGCGGGAGGGCCGGGCACCGGGGAGCTGTTTTTT.

A few counts support this clonotype. The V call is TRBV28, the J call TRBJ1-6, with D unclear. In germline, CDR1 is MDHEN, CDR2 SYDVKM. V lost 1 base to trimming and J lost 4 bases, with 11 bases between them. This CDR3 spans 16 amino acids. CDR3 sequence (DNA): TGTGCCAGCAGTTTATCCTCGACGGTGTATAATTCACCCCTCCACTTT. Translating gives CASSLSSTVYNSPLHF.

A few counts support this clonotype. The chain recombines TRBV20-1 with TRBJ2-1; no reliable D call. V was trimmed by 5 bases and J by 3 bases, leaving 17 bases between them. Per germline, CDR1 DFQATT and CDR2 SNEGSKA (reference sequence). The length of the CDR3 is 15 residues. The CDR3, as DNA: TGCAGTGCTCGCGGACCCCAAAAGGTCTACAATGAGCAGTTCTTC. Translating it yields CSARGPQKVYNEQFF.

The rearrangement links TRBV4-2 to TRBJ2-3; maybe TRBD1 (5 bases). Trimming took 4 bases from V and 5 from J, leaving 16 bases between them. This CDR3 is built from 15 residues. Per germline, CDR1 LGHNA and CDR2 YNFKEQ. The CDR3 coding sequence is TGTGCCAGCAGCCCCCACCAGGGAACGGGAGATACGCAGTATTTT. Translating gives CASSPHQGTGDTQYF.

The V gene is TRBV12-3 or TRBV12-4, the J gene TRBJ2-1, with D possibly matching TRBD2 (5 bases). V gave up 3 bases and J gave up 8 bases, with 11 bases separating them. The CDR3 consists of 13 residues. The CDR3 region has the DNA TGTGCCAGCAGTTTTCAGAGGGCCCATGAGCAGTTCTTC. Translating gives CASSFQRAHEQFF.